This T cell receptor (beta chain) was identified during a study of blood T cell repertoires in COVID-19. This CDR3 is built from 15 residues. The ends lost 7 bases at V and 4 bases at J; junction bases unmatched: 9. The germline CDR1 and CDR2 sequences are SNHLY and FYNNEI. Data came from immunoSEQ multiplex PCR; TCRdb stores just in-frame clones and leaves some out. The repertoire holds some 180,000 clones, with about four fifths as singletons. Sample: peripheral blood. The sequence came from a human donor in a cohort sampled during active COVID-19. The rearrangement joins TRBV2 to TRBJ2-5; 10 bases match TRBD2. In DNA, the CDR3 is TGTGCCAGCAAGGAAGAGCGGGGGGGTTTAGAGACCCAGTACTTC. Translated, it gives CASKEERGGLETQYF.